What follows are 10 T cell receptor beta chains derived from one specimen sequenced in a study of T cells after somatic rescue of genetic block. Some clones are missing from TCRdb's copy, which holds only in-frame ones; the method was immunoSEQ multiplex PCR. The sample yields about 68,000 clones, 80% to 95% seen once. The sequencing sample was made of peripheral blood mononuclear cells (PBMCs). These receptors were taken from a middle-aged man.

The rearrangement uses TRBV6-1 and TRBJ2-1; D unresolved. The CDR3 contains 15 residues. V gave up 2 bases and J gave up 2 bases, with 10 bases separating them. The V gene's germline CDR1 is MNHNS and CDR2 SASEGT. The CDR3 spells CASSELGNPYNEQFF. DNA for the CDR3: TGTGCCAGCAGTGAACTAGGGAATCCCTACAATGAGCAGTTCTTC.

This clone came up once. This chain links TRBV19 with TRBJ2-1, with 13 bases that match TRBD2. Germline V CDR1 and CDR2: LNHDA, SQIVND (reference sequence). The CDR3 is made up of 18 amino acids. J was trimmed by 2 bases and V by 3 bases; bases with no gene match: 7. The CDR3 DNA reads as TGTGCCAGTAGTATCGGACTAGCGGGAGTTGTTCCCTACAATGAGCAGTTCTTC. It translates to CASSIGLAGVVPYNEQFF.

CDR3 sequence reads: CASSRPGLGGDTQYF. In DNA, the CDR3 is TGCGCCAGCAGCCGCCCCGGTCTAGGAGGTGATACGCAGTATTTT. This chain connects TRBV5-1 to TRBJ2-3; maybe TRBD2 (5 bases). Germline assignment: CDR1 SGHRS and CDR2 YFSETQ. Deletions cut 4 bases from V and 6 bases from J, with 18 bases between. The CDR3 runs to 15 residues.

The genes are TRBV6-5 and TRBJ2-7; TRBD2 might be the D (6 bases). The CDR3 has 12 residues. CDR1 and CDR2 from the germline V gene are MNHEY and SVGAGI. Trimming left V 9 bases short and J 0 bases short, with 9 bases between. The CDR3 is CARGTLSYEQYF. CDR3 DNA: TGTGCCAGGGGGACTCTCTCCTACGAGCAGTACTTC.

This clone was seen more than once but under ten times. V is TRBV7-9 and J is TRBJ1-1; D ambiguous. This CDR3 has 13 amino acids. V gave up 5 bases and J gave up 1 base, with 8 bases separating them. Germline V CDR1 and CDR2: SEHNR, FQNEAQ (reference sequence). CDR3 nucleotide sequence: TGTGCCAGCAGCGGAGACACGAACACTGAAGCTTTCTTT. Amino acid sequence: CASSGDTNTEAFF.

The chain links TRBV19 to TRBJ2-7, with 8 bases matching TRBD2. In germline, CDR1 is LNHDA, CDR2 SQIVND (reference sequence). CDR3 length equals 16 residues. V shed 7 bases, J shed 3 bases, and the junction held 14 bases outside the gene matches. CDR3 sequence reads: CASMFPPDGGDYEQYF. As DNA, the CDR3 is TGTGCCAGTATGTTCCCTCCGGACGGGGGGGACTACGAGCAGTACTTC.

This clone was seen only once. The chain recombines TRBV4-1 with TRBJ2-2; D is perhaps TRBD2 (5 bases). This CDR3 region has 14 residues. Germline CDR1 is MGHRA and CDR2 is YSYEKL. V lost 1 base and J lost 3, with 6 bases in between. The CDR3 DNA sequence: TGCGCCAGCAGCCAAGCCGGGGACACCGGGGAGCTGTTTTTT. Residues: CASSQAGDTGELFF.

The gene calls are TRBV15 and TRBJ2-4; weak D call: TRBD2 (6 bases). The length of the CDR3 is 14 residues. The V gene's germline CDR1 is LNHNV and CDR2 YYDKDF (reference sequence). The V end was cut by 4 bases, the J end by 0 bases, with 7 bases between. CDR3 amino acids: CATSTGLAKNIQYF. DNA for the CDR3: TGTGCCACCAGCACGGGACTAGCCAAAAACATTCAGTACTTC.

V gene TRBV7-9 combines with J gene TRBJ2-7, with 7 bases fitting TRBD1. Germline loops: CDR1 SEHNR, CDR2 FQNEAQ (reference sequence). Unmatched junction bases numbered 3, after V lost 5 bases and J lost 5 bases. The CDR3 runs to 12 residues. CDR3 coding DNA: TGTGCCAGCAGCAGACAGGGCCACGAGCAGTACTTC. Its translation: CASSRQGHEQYF.

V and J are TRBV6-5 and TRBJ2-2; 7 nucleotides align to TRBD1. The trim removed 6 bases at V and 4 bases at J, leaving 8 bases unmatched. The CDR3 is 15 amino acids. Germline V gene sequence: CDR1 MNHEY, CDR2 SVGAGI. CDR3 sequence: CASSKTGLGTGELFF. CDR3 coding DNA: TGTGCCAGCAGCAAGACAGGGTTGGGCACCGGGGAGCTGTTTTTT.